The clone carrying this T cell receptor (beta chain) was counted once. This record belongs to a study of control samples from healthy donors and cancer patients. The protocol was immunoSEQ multiplex PCR, while the TCRdb copy is restricted to in-frame clones and leaves out a portion. The profile shows 70,000 to 80,000 clones, roughly 84% of them singletons. Germline V gene sequence: CDR1 KGHSH, CDR2 LQKENI. Trimming removed 1 base at V and 4 bases at J, with 7 bases between. The length of the CDR3 is 13 residues. This TCR was recovered from a woman aged 45-60 years in good health. Sequencing was done on a sample of blood. The chain recombines TRBV18 with TRBJ2-5; D may be TRBD2 (6 bases). CDR3 amino acids: CASSPRRAETQYF. In nucleotides, the CDR3 is TGTGCCAGCTCACCACGGAGGGCAGAGACCCAGTACTTC.